This T cell receptor (beta chain) is from a study of blood T cell repertoires in COVID-19. Study information: From the United States, Italy and Spain came samples of acute and convalescent COVID-19.

Germline V CDR1 and CDR2: MNHNS, SASEGT. V lost 2 bases, J lost 2 bases, and 6 bases stayed unmatched. The CDR3 consists of 15 residues. Profiled with immunoSEQ multiplex PCR; TCRdb holds only in-frame clones, not every one. The table records approximately 480,000 clones, approximately 86% of them present only once. The sequenced material came from PBMCs or T cells enriched from blood (not recorded which). The origin of this receptor is a woman aged 18 to 35 who had recovered from COVID-19. The chain couples TRBV6-1 to TRBJ2-7, with 7 bases aligning to TRBD1. CDR3 region: CASSELDRVTYEQYF. Written as DNA, the CDR3 is TGTGCCAGCAGTGAACTCGACAGGGTTACCTACGAGCAGTACTTC.